This T cell receptor beta chain derives from a study of blood T cell repertoires in COVID-19. Study overall: Some COVID-19 samples were acute and others convalescent; all came from the United States, Italy and Spain. PBMCs, B-cell-depleted T cells, or T cells provided the cDNA or gDNA that made up the material.

From germline, CDR1 is SQVTM and CDR2 ANQGSEA. Trimming took off 4 bases at V and 7 bases at J, with 20 bases between the two ends. This CDR3 is built from 14 residues. Method: immunoSEQ multiplex PCR; TCRdb's copy keeps in-frame clones and lacks some. The table has about 300,000 clones, around 92% seen once; the top ten hold nearly 6.5%. The material sequenced was peripheral blood. This sequence originates from a man aged 18 to 29 who had recovered from COVID-19. The J gene is TRBJ2-7, the V gene TRBV29-1; D is possibly TRBD2 (5 bases). In DNA, the CDR3 is TGCAGCGTTGTCCGGACTTCAGCAGTGAGGGAGCAGTACTTC. Its translation is CSVVRTSAVREQYF.